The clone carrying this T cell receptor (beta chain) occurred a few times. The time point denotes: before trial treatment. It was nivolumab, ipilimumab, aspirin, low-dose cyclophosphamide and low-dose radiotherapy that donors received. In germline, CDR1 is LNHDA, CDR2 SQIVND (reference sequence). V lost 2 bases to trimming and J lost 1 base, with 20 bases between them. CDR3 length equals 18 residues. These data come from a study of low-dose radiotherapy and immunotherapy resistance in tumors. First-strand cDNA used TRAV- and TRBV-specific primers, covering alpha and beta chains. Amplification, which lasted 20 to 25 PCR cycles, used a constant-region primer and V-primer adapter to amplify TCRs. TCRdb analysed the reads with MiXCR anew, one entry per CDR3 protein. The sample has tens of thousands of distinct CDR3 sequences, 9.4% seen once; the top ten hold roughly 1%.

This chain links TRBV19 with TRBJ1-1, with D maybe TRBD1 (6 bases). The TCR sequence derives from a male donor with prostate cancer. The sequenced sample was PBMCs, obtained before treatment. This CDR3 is CASSISPGGIGPNTEAFF. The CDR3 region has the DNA TGTGCCAGTAGTATATCCCCGGGGGGCATTGGGCCGAACACTGAAGCTTTCTTT.